This entry lists 14 T cell receptor beta chains sequenced from one sample in a study of blood T cells in healthy people across ages. Using a J-beta primer mix together with a sample-barcoded 5' primer, a second PCR was run for roughly 7 to 12 cycles. TCRdb reprocessed the 5' RACE reads via MiXCR and lists one record per CDR3 protein. Counted here are some 900,000 distinct CDR3 sequences, roughly 52% occurring once; the ten biggest clones make up roughly 12%. What was sequenced was blood. The receptors stem from a man aged 30 to 39 in good health.

The chain joins TRBV10-3 to TRBJ2-3; the D is unclear. Trimming cost V 4 bases and J 4 bases, with 6 bases left between them. Germline V lookup: CDR1 ENHRY, CDR2 SYGVKD. The CDR3 contains 12 residues. CDR3 DNA sequence: TGTGCCATCAGTGGAGACGCAGATACGCAGTATTTT. It is translated as CAISGDADTQYF.

The gene calls are TRBV29-1 and TRBJ1-4; D gene ambiguous. Germline V gene sequence: CDR1 SQVTM, CDR2 ANQGSEA. This CDR3 comprises 15 residues. The germline V and J ends were trimmed by 2 bases and 6 bases, with 16 bases remaining between them. This CDR3 is CSVEHYWEGHEKLFF. CDR3 sequence (DNA): TGCAGCGTTGAACACTATTGGGAGGGTCATGAAAAACTGTTTTTT. Looking up the rest from reference TRBV29-1 and TRBJ1-4 gives the full variable domain: SAVISQKPSRDICQRGTSLTIQCQVDSQVTMMFWYRQQPGQSLTLIATANQGSEATYESGFVIDKFPISRPNLTFSTLTVSNMSPEDSSIYLCSVEHYWEGHEKLFFGSGTQLSVL.

The V and J genes are TRBV5-6 and TRBJ1-1, with 7 bases that match TRBD1. The CDR3 runs 15 residues. V lost 3 bases, J lost 0 bases, and 5 bases stayed unmatched. Germline CDR1 and CDR2: SGHDT and YYEEEE. Written as DNA, the CDR3 is TGTGCCAGCAGCTCAGTAGACAGGGTGAACACTGAAGCTTTCTTT. Translating it yields CASSSVDRVNTEAFF. Together with reference TRBV5-6 and TRBJ1-1, the CDR3 gives the full variable domain: DAGVTQSPTHLIKTRGQQVTLRCSPKSGHDTVSWYQQALGQGPQFIFQYYEEEERQRGNFPDRFSGHQFPNYSSELNVNALLLGDSALYLCASSSVDRVNTEAFFGQGTRLTVV.

In this sample, this clonotype turned up a few times. V gene TRBV11-3 combines with J gene TRBJ2-7, with a possible D match to TRBD1 (6 bases). This CDR3 has 16 amino acids. Trimming left V 4 bases short and J 4 bases short, with 20 bases between. The germline gives CDR1 SGHNT, CDR2 YENEEA. CDR3 in amino acids: CASSWDTNLGTYEQYF. Written as DNA, the CDR3 is TGTGCCAGCAGCTGGGACACCAACCTTGGGACATACGAGCAGTACTTC. The variable domain in full, completed from reference TRBV11-3 and TRBJ2-7, reads EAGVVQSPRYKIIEKKQPVAFWCNPISGHNTLYWYLQNLGQGPELLIRYENEEAVDDSQLPKDRFSAERLKGVDSTLKIQPAELGDSAVYLCASSWDTNLGTYEQYFGPGTRLTVT.

This chain connects TRBV3-1 to TRBJ2-5; D unresolved. The V end lost 0 bases, the J end lost 6 bases, and 5 bases lay between the germline ends. This CDR3 has 12 amino acids. Germline-derived CDR1 and CDR2 are LGHDT and YNNKEL (reference sequence). The CDR3 loop reads CASSQDKKTQYF. The CDR3 DNA sequence: TGTGCCAGCAGCCAAGATAAGAAGACCCAGTACTTC.

This chain connects TRBV6-4 to TRBJ2-1, with D tentatively TRBD1 or TRBD2 (5 bases each). The V gene lost 5 bases and the J gene lost 1 base, with 12 bases spanning the gap. CDR1 and CDR2 (germline): MRHNA, SNTAGT. The CDR3 consists of 15 residues. The CDR3 is CASSIGTVSYNEQFF. The CDR3 DNA follows: TGTGCCAGCAGTATCGGGACGGTATCCTACAATGAGCAGTTCTTC.

About this clonotype: Given the absence of the conserved phenylalanine or tryptophan at the CDR3 end, a read error is likely. The V and J genes are TRBV3-1 and TRBJ2-1, with D perhaps TRBD2 (5 bases). This CDR3 has 14 residues. Between the trimmed V and J ends, which lost 4 bases and 4 bases, there was a span of 11 bases. Germline loops: CDR1 LGHDT, CDR2 YNNKEL (reference sequence). The CDR3 reads CASSPQGSYNEQFV. CDR3 nucleotides: TGTGCCAGCAGCCCTCAAGGGAGTTACAATGAGCAGTTCGTC.

This chain links TRBV29-1 with TRBJ1-1, with D tentatively TRBD1 (5 bases). In germline, CDR1 is SQVTM, CDR2 ANQGSEA. V was shortened by 4 bases and J by 1 base, with 10 bases between the two germline ends. This CDR3 has 13 amino acids. CDR3 sequence reads: CSVGSGGNTEAFF. As DNA, the CDR3 is TGCAGCGTTGGGTCCGGGGGGAACACTGAAGCTTTCTTT.

The V and J genes are TRBV27 and TRBJ2-5, with TRBD2 matching over 12 bases. CDR3 length equals 15 residues. From germline, CDR1 is MNHEY and CDR2 SMNVEV (reference sequence). After removal of 6 bases from V and 2 bases from J, the junction contained 4 bases not matched to a gene. The CDR3 nucleotides read TGTGCCAGCAGGAAACTAGCGGGGGGTCAAGAGACCCAGTACTTC. It codes for CASRKLAGGQETQYF.

Details on this clonotype: A junction boundary mismatches the germline segment, possibly from a read error. The V gene is TRBV7-2, the J gene TRBJ1-4, with D perhaps TRBD1 (5 bases). The germline V gene encodes CDR1 SGHTA and CDR2 FQGNSA. CDR3 length: 16 amino acids. The chain's CDR3 is CASSLASRAFNKKLFF. The CDR3 region has the DNA TGTGCCAGCAGCTTAGCATCCAGGGCCTTTAATAAAAAACTGTTTTTT. The variable domain in full, completed from reference TRBV7-2 and TRBJ1-4, reads GAGVSQSPSNKVTEKGKDVELRCDPISGHTALYWYRQSLGQGLEFLIYFQGNSAPDKSGLPSDRFSAERTGGSVSTLTIQRTQQEDSAVYLCASSLASRAFNKKLFFGSGTQLSVL.

The rearrangement uses TRBV20-1 and TRBJ1-5, with D possibly being TRBD1 (5 bases). Germline V gene data show CDR1 as DFQATT and CDR2 as SNEGSKA (reference sequence). CDR3 size: 14 residues. The V and J ends lost 6 bases and 0 bases respectively, with 12 bases between them. CDR3 amino acids: CSAPAGASNQPQHF. In DNA form, the CDR3 reads TGCAGTGCGCCGGCCGGGGCTAGCAATCAGCCCCAGCATTTT.

J is TRBJ1-2 and V is TRBV3-1; TRBD1 aligns across 7 bases. The V segment lost 8 bases and the J segment 1 base; nucleotides outside the gene matches: 10. Germline V CDR1 and CDR2: LGHDT, YNNKEL (reference sequence). The CDR3 spans 15 residues. CDR3 region: CASRGSGTVNYGYTF. The CDR3, as DNA: TGTGCCAGCCGAGGAAGTGGGACAGTTAACTATGGCTACACCTTC.

The CDR3 spells CASSERSGAQETQYF. CDR3 DNA sequence: TGTGCCAGCAGTGAACGATCCGGGGCCCAAGAGACCCAGTACTTC. The V call is TRBV2, the J call TRBJ2-5; the D gene could be TRBD1 or TRBD2 (5 bases each). Germline V gene lookup returns CDR1 SNHLY and CDR2 FYNNEI. CDR3 length equals 15 residues. The V end lost 2 bases, the J end lost 1 base, and 11 bases lay between the germline ends.

This clonotype came up a few times. This chain links TRBV5-1 with TRBJ2-1; TRBD2 is a possible D gene (6 bases). The CDR3 loop spans 13 amino acids. Between the trimmed V and J ends, which lost 0 bases and 6 bases, there was a span of 7 bases. CDR1 and CDR2 from the germline V gene are SGHRS and YFSETQ. DNA of the CDR3: TGCGCCAGCAGCTTGGACGGGGGCAATGAGCAGTTCTTC. This encodes CASSLDGGNEQFF.